This is a list of T cell receptor beta chains from one sample in a study of shared clonotypes between healthy human individuals. Sequencing used immunoSEQ multiplex PCR; TCRdb keeps in-frame clones, though not all of them. The repertoire consists of approximately 2.1 million clones, with approximately 95% occurring once and the leading ten covering 0.39%. Sample: naive CD4+ T cells from PBMCs. These TCRs come from a young man in good health. Some clones in this sample may be carry-over from other donors' samples. Both conserved end residues are part of each CDR3. The order of the fields is clone size, V gene, D gene, J gene, CDR3 DNA, CDR3 protein. A D gene is named only where the DNA matches it firmly. Clone size, where shown, is once, few, many, or a class for clones that have expanded.

>NA|TRBV30|NA|TRBJ2-7
TGTGCCTGGAGTAAGGGGGGTTCTACCTACGAGCAGTACTTC
CAWSKGGSTYEQYF
>NA|TRBV2|TRBD1|TRBJ1-1
TGTGCCAGCAATCCGGGACAGGTGACTGCTTTCTTT
CASNPGQVTAFF
>once|TRBV10-3|NA|TRBJ1-6
TGTGCCATCAGTGAGAGGCAGGGCATTTACTCACCCCTCCACTTT
CAISERQGIYSPLHF
>NA|TRBV13|TRBD1|TRBJ2-7
TGTGCCAGCAGCCCGATGGGACAGGGGGTCTACGAGCAGTACTTC
CASSPMGQGVYEQYF
>NA|TRBV28|NA|TRBJ1-4
TGTGCCAGCAGTACCGAGGCCCTGGGAAATGAAAAACTGTTTTTT
CASSTEALGNEKLFF
>NA|TRBV29-1|TRBD1|TRBJ2-7
TGCAGCGTTGGTAGAGGGGGCAGTTACTACGAGCAGTACTTC
CSVGRGGSYYEQYF
>NA|TRBV11-2|TRBD1|TRBJ1-1
TGTGCCAGCAGCTCGACTAAGGGGGCGGCCACTGAAGCTTTCTTT
CASSSTKGAATEAFF
>NA|TRBV29-1|NA|TRBJ2-5
TGCAGCGTTACCCCCCAGGGTGGAGAGACCCAGTACTTC
CSVTPQGGETQYF
>NA|TRBV30|TRBD2|TRBJ2-4
TGTGCCTGGAGTGTAATCCGCAGCGGACTAGCGGGAGCGGGGGGAGCCAAAAACATTCAGTACTTC
CAWSVIRSGLAGAGGAKNIQYF
>once|TRBV5-5|NA|TRBJ1-1
TGTGCCAGCAGCCCCGGGGCGCCGGACACTGAAGCTTTCTTT
CASSPGAPDTEAFF
>NA|TRBV7-9|NA|TRBJ2-3
TGTGCCAGCAACCCCCCAGATCGCACAGATACGCAGTATTTT
CASNPPDRTDTQYF
>NA|TRBV5-4|NA|TRBJ1-2
TGTGCCAGCAGCTCCGGGACACTCCGGTCAGGGGGCTACACCTTC
CASSSGTLRSGGYTF
>NA|TRBV6-5|TRBD2|TRBJ2-7
TGTGCCAGCAGTTCCGGGACTAGCGGGAACTACGAGCAGTACTTC
CASSSGTSGNYEQYF
>NA|TRBV11-2|TRBD2|TRBJ2-5
TGTGCCAGCAGCTTGGGCCTGGCGGGGGGAGGGACGGAGACCCAGTACTTC
CASSLGLAGGGTETQYF
>once|TRBV6-5|NA|TRBJ1-2
TGTGCCAGCAGTTACTCGCCCGGAAGCTATGGCTACACCTTC
CASSYSPGSYGYTF
>NA|TRBV28|TRBD1|TRBJ2-7
TGTGCCAGCAGTGGGGGTTGGACAGGGGCCTACGAGCAGTACTTC
CASSGGWTGAYEQYF
>NA|TRBV5-1|TRBD1|TRBJ2-1
TGCGCCAGCAGCTTGGCACCGGGACAGGGTGGGGATGAGCAGTTCTTC
CASSLAPGQGGDEQFF
>NA|TRBV30|NA|TRBJ2-5
TGTGCCTGGGGCCCCCGGGCCCCCCGCGTGACCCAGTACTTC
CAWGPRAPRVTQYF
>NA|TRBV7-3|NA|TRBJ2-1
TGTGCCAGCAGCTTGATCCCGACGCAGGGCAATGAGCAGTTCTTC
CASSLIPTQGNEQFF
>NA|TRBV2|TRBD2|TRBJ2-3
TGTGCCAGCAAAGGCGGGAGGGTAGATACGCAGTATTTT
CASKGGRVDTQYF
>NA|TRBV7-2|NA|TRBJ1-1
TGTGCCAGCAGCTTAGTCCAGGGTGGGGCTTTCTTT
CASSLVQGGAFF
>NA|TRBV28|TRBD1|TRBJ2-7
TGTGCCAGCAGTCCACAAACCGGGACAGGATACTACGAGCAGTACTTC
CASSPQTGTGYYEQYF
>few|TRBV4-2|TRBD2|TRBJ2-2
TGTGCCAGCAGCCGCGGACTAGCGGGAGGAGGTGGGGAGCTGTTTTTT
CASSRGLAGGGGELFF
>once|TRBV27|NA|TRBJ1-2
TGTGCCAGCAGTTCCCTGACAGGCGTCTCCGGCTACACCTTC
CASSSLTGVSGYTF
>NA|TRBV27|NA|TRBJ1-2
TGTGCCACCAGGAGTACGTCGGGGGCCGGTGGCTACACCTTC
CATRSTSGAGGYTF
>NA|TRBV29-1|TRBD1|TRBJ2-3
TGCAGCGCCAACAGGGGTAGCACAGATACGCAGTATTTT
CSANRGSTDTQYF
>NA|TRBV28|NA|TRBJ2-7
TGTGCCAGCCTCGGCGGGTGGGCGCCCTACGAGCAGTACTTC
CASLGGWAPYEQYF
>NA|TRBV18|NA|TRBJ2-7
TGTGCCAGCTCAAAGGACCTAGAAGGCGAGCAGTACTTC
CASSKDLEGEQYF
>few|TRBV5-1|NA|TRBJ2-7
TGCGCCAGCAGCCCCCAACCGAGCGGTACGAGCTACGAGCAGTACTTC
CASSPQPSGTSYEQYF
>few|TRBV9|NA|TRBJ1-1
TGTGCCAGCAGCGTAGACCCTCTCCCCGGTGGAGCTTTCTTT
CASSVDPLPGGAFF
>NA|TRBV6-5|NA|TRBJ2-7
TGTGCCAGCAGCCGGGAGGGGACAGCCTCCTACGAGCAGTACTTC
CASSREGTASYEQYF
>NA|TRBV5-1|NA|TRBJ1-1
TGCGCCAGCACGGTTGGGGGCGCGAACACTGAAGCTTTCTTT
CASTVGGANTEAFF
>NA|TRBV4-1|NA|TRBJ2-6
TGCGCCAGCAGCCTGGGACGCAGCTCTGGGGCCAACGTCCTGACTTTC
CASSLGRSSGANVLTF
>NA|TRBV4-3|NA|TRBJ1-3
TGCGCCAGCAGCCCGGGGGTGAGGGGAAACACCATATATTTT
CASSPGVRGNTIYF
>NA|TRBV19|NA|TRBJ1-5
TGTGCCAGTAGTACGGGGGGGGGCAATCAGCCCCAGCATTTT
CASSTGGGNQPQHF
>NA|TRBV28|NA|TRBJ1-5
TGTGCCAGCAGTTTAAGTGGGGGAGATCAGCCCCAGCATTTT
CASSLSGGDQPQHF
>NA|TRBV4-3|TRBD2|TRBJ2-1
TGCGCCAGCAGCCAAATCTTTAATTGGGGGGCTAGCGGGAGCGGTGAGCAGTTCTTC
CASSQIFNWGASGSGEQFF
>NA|TRBV19|TRBD1|TRBJ2-7
TGTGCCAGTAGTCTTAATCCGGGACAGGGGTTTTACGAGCAGTACTTC
CASSLNPGQGFYEQYF
>once|TRBV7-2|NA|TRBJ2-7
TGTGCCAGCAGCCTTTCTGGTCTGATGAACGAGCAGTACTTC
CASSLSGLMNEQYF
>NA|TRBV6-1|TRBD1|TRBJ1-1
TGTGCCAGCAGTGTCGGGACAGGGGTAGACATCACTGAAGCTTTCTTT
CASSVGTGVDITEAFF
>NA|TRBV7-2|NA|TRBJ1-2
TGTGCCAGCAGCTTAGCCTTCAGACAGTACTATGGCTACACCTTC
CASSLAFRQYYGYTF